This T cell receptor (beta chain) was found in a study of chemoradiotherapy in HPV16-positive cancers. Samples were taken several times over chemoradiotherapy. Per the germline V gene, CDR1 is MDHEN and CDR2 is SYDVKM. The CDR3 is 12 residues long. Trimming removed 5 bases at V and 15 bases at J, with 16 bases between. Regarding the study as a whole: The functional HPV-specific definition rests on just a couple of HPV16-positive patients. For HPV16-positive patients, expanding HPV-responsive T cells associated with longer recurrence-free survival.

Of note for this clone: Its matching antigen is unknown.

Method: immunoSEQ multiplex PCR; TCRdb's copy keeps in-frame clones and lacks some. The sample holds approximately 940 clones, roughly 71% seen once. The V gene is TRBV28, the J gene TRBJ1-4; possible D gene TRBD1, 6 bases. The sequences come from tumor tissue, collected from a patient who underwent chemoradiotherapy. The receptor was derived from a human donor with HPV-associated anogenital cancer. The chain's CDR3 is CASSAAPRGMFF. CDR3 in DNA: TGTGCCAGCAGTGCAGCCCCCAGGGGTATGTTTTTT. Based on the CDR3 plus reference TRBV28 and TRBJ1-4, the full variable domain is DVKVTQSSRYLVKRTGEKVFLECVQDMDHENMFWYRQDPGLGLRLIYFSYDVKMKEKGDIPEGYSVSREKKERFSLILESASTNQTSMYLCASSAAPRGMFFGSGTQLSVL.